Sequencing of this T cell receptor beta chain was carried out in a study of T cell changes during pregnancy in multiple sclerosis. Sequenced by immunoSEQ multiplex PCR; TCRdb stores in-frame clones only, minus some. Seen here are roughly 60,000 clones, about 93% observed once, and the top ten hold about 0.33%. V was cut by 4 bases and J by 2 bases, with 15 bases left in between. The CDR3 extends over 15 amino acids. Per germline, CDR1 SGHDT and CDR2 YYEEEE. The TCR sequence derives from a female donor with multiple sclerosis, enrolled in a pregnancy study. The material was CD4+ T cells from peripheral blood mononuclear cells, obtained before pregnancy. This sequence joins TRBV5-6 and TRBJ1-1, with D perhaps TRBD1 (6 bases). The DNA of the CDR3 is TGTGCCAGCAGCACCCTCGGACAGAGTAACACTGAAGCTTTCTTT. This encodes CASSTLGQSNTEAFF.